These 18 T cell receptor beta chains share one sample of origin, sequenced in a study of cytomegalovirus exposure and HLA in healthy donors. The primer mix had 60 Vbeta and 13 Jbeta primers. The method was immunoSEQ multiplex PCR; TCRdb's version includes in-frame clones alone and lacks a portion of them. This sample has under 200,000 clones, with roughly 80% found just once. Sequencing was performed on PBMCs. These receptors were obtained from a woman in her forties in good health and CMV-seropositive.

This chain uses TRBV2 with TRBJ2-5; possible D gene TRBD2, 5 bases. The CDR3 has 13 amino acids. Trimming shortened V by 6 bases and J by 4 bases, and 12 bases separated the two germline ends. Germline V CDR1 and CDR2: SNHLY, FYNNEI. CDR3 nucleotides: TGTGCCAGCAGAAAAATCGGGGTAGAGACCCAGTACTTC. This sequence encodes CASRKIGVETQYF.

As DNA, the CDR3 is TGTGCCAGCAGCTCGGGACTACCACGCGGGCTGGGGCAGTACTTC. Translation: CASSSGLPRGLGQYF. The rearrangement links TRBV7-2 to TRBJ2-7, with 7 bases that match TRBD2. CDR1 is SGHTA, CDR2 FQGNSA, per germline. With V trimmed by 4 bases and J by 9 bases, 15 bases remained unmatched. This CDR3 spans 15 amino acids.

This clone turned up a few times. The gene calls are TRBV19 and TRBJ2-7, with 7 positions matching TRBD1. CDR3 length: 16 amino acids. Germline CDR1 LNHDA, CDR2 SQIVND (reference sequence). Trimming took 2 bases from V and 4 from J; bases not matched to a gene: 11. The CDR3 is CASSIRTGVGPYEQYF. CDR3 DNA: TGTGCCAGTAGTATACGAACAGGGGTAGGTCCTTACGAGCAGTACTTC.

J is TRBJ2-7 and V is TRBV28; maybe TRBD2 (5 bases). V was cut by 2 bases and J by 5 bases, with 10 bases left in between. The CDR3 loop spans 13 amino acids. The germline V gene has CDR1 MDHEN and CDR2 SYDVKM. The DNA of the CDR3 is TGTGCCAGCAGTTTAAGTTACGGGAACGAGCAGTACTTC. It is translated as CASSLSYGNEQYF.

The V and J genes are TRBV6-5 and TRBJ2-7, with a possible D match to TRBD2 (5 bases). V lost 2 bases, J lost 6 bases, and 17 bases lay in between. CDR1 and CDR2 from the germline V gene are MNHEY and SVGAGI. This CDR3 is built from 15 residues. The CDR3 DNA follows: TGTGCCAGCAGTTACGGTGGAGGTAATCTCGCCGAGCAGTACTTC. The encoded protein is CASSYGGGNLAEQYF.

This rearrangement joins TRBV4-1 to TRBJ2-4, with 12 bases that match TRBD2. The CDR3 extends over 14 amino acids. Germline-derived CDR1 and CDR2 are MGHRA and YSYEKL. V shed 8 bases and J 3 bases; nucleotides not matched to a gene: 2. CDR3 region: CASGLAGIKNIQYF. CDR3 nucleotide sequence: TGCGCCAGCGGACTAGCGGGAATCAAAAACATTCAGTACTTC.

This chain joins TRBV11-2 and TRBJ2-7, with 10 bases identical to TRBD1. In germline, CDR1 is SGHAT, CDR2 FQNNGV. The V and J ends lost 6 bases and 3 bases, in that order; junction bases with no gene match: 2. The CDR3 is made up of 13 amino acids. DNA for the CDR3: TGTGCCAGCAGTCGGACAGGGGGCTACGAGCAGTACTTC. This sequence encodes CASSRTGGYEQYF.

The rearrangement joins TRBV28 to TRBJ2-1; 7 nucleotides align to TRBD2. CDR1 is MDHEN and CDR2 is SYDVKM in the germline V gene. The CDR3 consists of 15 residues. Trimming cost V 2 bases and J 8 bases; bases outside gene matches: 9. In DNA form, the CDR3 reads TGTGCCAGCAGTTTAGGCGGGAGTCGGCGCGATGAGCAGTTCTTC. Translating gives CASSLGGSRRDEQFF.

This clone was seen only once. The genes are TRBV19 and TRBJ1-2, with 7 bases identical to TRBD1. The CDR3 loop spans 12 amino acids. Germline assignment: CDR1 LNHDA and CDR2 SQIVND (reference sequence). The V gene end was trimmed by 3 bases and the J gene end by 7 bases; junction bases not matched to a gene: 2. The CDR3 sequence is CASSIAGGGYTF. The DNA of the CDR3 is TGTGCCAGTAGTATTGCAGGGGGTGGCTACACCTTC.

The chain has TRBV4-1 and TRBJ1-2; D may be TRBD1 (5 bases). Germline loops: CDR1 MGHRA, CDR2 YSYEKL. Between the trimmed V and J ends, which lost 10 bases and 3 bases, there was a span of 15 bases. This CDR3 region has 13 residues. CDR3 DNA: TGCGCCACCGAGACAGTAGGGGACTATGGCTACACCTTC. This sequence encodes CATETVGDYGYTF.

DNA for the CDR3: TGCGCCAGCAGCTTGGGAGGATACAATCAGCCCCAGCATTTT. It is translated as CASSLGGYNQPQHF. The chain combines TRBV5-1 with TRBJ1-5; D uncertain. The V end was cut by 0 bases, the J end by 3 bases, with 7 bases between. Germline values: CDR1 SGHRS, CDR2 YFSETQ. The CDR3 loop spans 14 amino acids.

V and J are TRBV15 and TRBJ2-1; D is uncertain. Germline V CDR1 and CDR2: LNHNV, YYDKDF (reference sequence). The CDR3 extends over 14 amino acids. V lost 1 base, J lost 6 bases, and 10 bases lay in between. DNA for the CDR3: TGTGCCACCAGCAGAGGTGGAACGGGCAATGAGCAGTTCTTC. Translation: CATSRGGTGNEQFF.

The genes are TRBV12-5 and TRBJ1-1; D remains ambiguous. Per the germline V gene, CDR1 is LGHNT and CDR2 is FRNRAP. CDR3 size: 12 residues. CDR3 nucleotide sequence: TGTGCGGGGAGCGGGGAGACCACTGAAGCTTTCTTT. Its translation: CAGSGETTEAFF.

This clone turned up a few times. The chain uses TRBV12-2 and TRBJ2-1; TRBD2, as called in the table, went unchecked against the DNA. TRBV12-2 is marked as a pseudogene. This CDR3 has 17 amino acids. CDR3 residues: CASRPAPGTPSADEQFF. In DNA form, the CDR3 reads TGTGCAAGTCGCCCCGCTCCCGGGACTCCGTCGGCGGATGAGCAGTTCTTC.

The chain is built from TRBV28 and TRBJ2-1, with 7 nucleotides matching TRBD2. In germline, CDR1 is MDHEN, CDR2 SYDVKM. Trimming took 7 bases from V and 2 from J; bases not matched to a gene: 8. The CDR3 sequence is 15 residues long. CDR3 amino acids: CASTLTSGAYNEQFF. CDR3 nucleotides: TGTGCCAGCACGCTGACCAGCGGGGCCTACAATGAGCAGTTCTTC.

The chain couples TRBV7-9 to TRBJ1-4; D is unclear. With 2 bases removed from V and 13 bases from J, the gap between germline ends came to 11 bases. The CDR3 is 12 residues long. CDR1 is SEHNR and CDR2 is FQNEAQ in the germline V gene (reference sequence). The CDR3 DNA reads TGTGCCAGCAGCTTATTTGCGGGTGCACTGTTTTTT. This codes for CASSLFAGALFF. Filled out from reference TRBV7-9 and TRBJ1-4, the complete variable domain reads DTGVSQNPRHKITKRGQNVTFRCDPISEHNRLYWYRQTLGQGPEFLTYFQNEAQLEKSRLLSDRFSAERPKGSFSTLEIQRTEQGDSAMYLCASSLFAGALFFGSGTQLSVL.

This clone was seen just once. The chain recombines TRBV4-1 with TRBJ2-5; 7 bases are shared with TRBD1. With V trimmed by 1 base and J by 2 bases, 4 bases remained unmatched. Germline V lookup: CDR1 MGHRA, CDR2 YSYEKL. The CDR3 has 15 amino acids. CDR3 protein: CASSQVFRGQETQYF. The DNA of the CDR3 is TGCGCCAGCAGCCAAGTGTTCAGGGGGCAAGAGACCCAGTACTTC.

This clone was counted a single time. This same CDR3 is encoded by further DNA sequences in the sample. The chain is built from TRBV5-4 and TRBJ2-1, with TRBD1 identical over 10 bases. Germline CDR1 is SGHNT and CDR2 is YYREEE (reference sequence). The CDR3 is 14 amino acids. V dropped 5 bases and J dropped 7; count of bases not matched to a gene: 6. The CDR3 sequence is CASSTRTGGNEQFF. The CDR3 DNA follows: TGTGCCAGCAGTACAAGGACAGGGGGAAATGAGCAGTTCTTC.